This T cell receptor beta chain stems from a study of cytomegalovirus exposure and HLA in healthy donors (dated by TCRdb to 2016 to 2017). Background on the whole study: In an earlier analysis of roughly 500 of the donors, 276 Gb of sequence data and some 100 million unique TCR beta sequences from about 190 million T cells were reported. An early release that covered about 600 HLA-typed donors contained about 300 gigabases of sequencing data and about 84 million unique TCR sequences. Of the approximately 400 genotyped donors, 81% were placed in the genetic ancestry cluster associated with self-reported Caucasian donors. The study aimed to test whether signatures of past pathogen exposure could be identified by cataloging public T cell receptors. Using immunosequencing, the study profiled T cell repertoires from fewer than 700 subjects and related those repertoires to cytomegalovirus serostatus. Besides the first cohort of 666 subjects, a separate validation cohort made up of over 100 different subjects was used. To predict cytomegalovirus infection status, the study brought together high-throughput TCR immunosequencing, statistical association of individual TCRs with disease status, and machine learning. To study patterns of TCR occurrence, a later analysis re-analyzed previously published TCR beta repertoires from 700 or so donors and added high-resolution HLA genotyping. The later analysis used no new phenotypic data to find candidate immune exposures, relying instead on TCR beta sequences and their occurrence across donors. An earlier analysis of 500 to 750 of the donors applied high-throughput TCR beta sequencing to assess whether each TCR beta V gene segment acted as functional or pseudogenic. Donor age, sex, ethnicity and CMV serostatus were compiled together with the repertoire data. A later genetic analysis took genome-wide SNP genotypes for about three fifths of the roughly 670 donors and used that subset as a discovery cohort. Every repertoire in the discovery cohort had been generated on one and the same sequencing platform. Class I and class II HLA loci were covered by the typing at four-digit resolution. The number of donors typed differed by locus, with roughly 620-630 for A, B, C, DRB1 and DQB1, around 560 for DQA1, over 600 for DPA1, and about 450 for DPB1. Roughly five DR-DQ haplotypes were handled as single units for association and clustering because linkage in the cohort was strong. On average, roughly 240,000 unique TCR beta nucleotide sequences were sequenced per donor among about 400 genotyped donors of the cohort, with roughly 19% of those sequences being non-productive.

Beyond this particular receptor, the publication reports: In this cohort, only TCR beta chains were sequenced, and detectable features were limited by the absence of alpha or paired-chain data. A group of highly shared sequence variants was considered likely to be a technical artifact of the sequencing pipeline. Because counts were too low, seventeen rarely observed V segments, including chromosome 9 orphons, were excluded from the earlier analysis of about 500 of the donors. While some public TCRs were present in many individuals, most TCR sequences turned up only very rarely across donors. Compared with the roughly 700-donor mean, donors in an Asian-associated ancestry cluster had fewer N-insertions in productive TCRs, according to a later genetic analysis. In a later analysis, the rate of TCR association differed among HLA loci, with DRB1 alleles having the most associated TCRs and HLA-C alleles having the fewest. Most CMV-associated TCR beta chains appeared to be HLA-restricted in a later analysis, and the HLA associations seemed to be driven largely by CMV exposure. Broadly in line with IMGT annotations, most TCR beta V segments showed up in productive rearrangements about 90% or about 30% of the time in an earlier analysis of around 600 of the donors. Several of the top co-occurrence clusters appeared to be linked to parvovirus B19, influenza, CMV and Epstein-Barr virus, according to a later analysis. The study gave a list of 150 to 200 TCR beta chains associated with cytomegalovirus. A further reported finding was that TCR beta sequences accurately predicted the HLA-A and HLA-B alleles for most subjects in the first cohort. Linkage disequilibrium might explain the correlated functional status among segregating V segments, but an unknown experimental factor could not be ruled out. For the cohort, immune exposure information was limited to CMV serostatus. The classifier was reported to diagnose cytomegalovirus status with high specificity and sensitivity in both the original and validation cohorts. A few of the identified cytomegalovirus-associated TCR beta chains were confirmed in vitro to be specific for cytomegalovirus antigens. Because the 87-base-pair reads could not distinguish some IMGT-functional V segments, including TRBV6-2 and TRBV6-3, those segments were excluded. Presence/absence analyses assumed roughly uniform sequencing depth across donors, an assumption that may not hold. Because HLA typing was unavailable for some donors at each locus, only the typed subset was used in association tests. V-gene and J-gene trimming of TCR beta chains was associated with a missense DCLRE1C variant in a later genetic analysis, and the association was replicated in an independent cohort. A later analysis found that HLA-associated TCR beta chains were more clonally expanded and had lower generation probabilities than equally common non-associated chains. A later analysis associated about 17,000 TCR beta sequences with specific HLA alleles at a false discovery rate of 0.05. When HLA alleles, especially DR and DQ, strongly co-occurred, attributing TCR associations to individual alleles was difficult. The authors suggested that the approach could potentially be generalized to other disease states and immunological phenotypes.

As for this clone: The clone's antigen remains unknown. Per-nucleotide qualities are absent, and no much larger clonotype sits a single base away.

Based on the germline V gene, the CDR1 and CDR2 sequences are SGHTA and FQGNSA. Cut back by 5 bases and 4 bases, the V and J ends lie 12 bases apart. The CDR3 sequence holds 15 residues, the cysteine and phenylalanine included. CDR3 DNA only is kept here, 45 bases in frame from base 1. The cohort was made up of 500 to 850 healthy bone marrow donors. At the time of sampling, all cohort members were nominally healthy, though unrecorded immune exposures were likely present. The donor was CMV seronegative and belonged to the group of under 400 seronegative cohort members. Each donor provided a peripheral blood sample, and peripheral blood mononuclear cells were used for TCR beta sequencing. The Qiagen DNeasy Blood Extraction Kit was used to extract genomic DNA from the blood cell samples. Libraries came from the immunoSEQ multiplex PCR assay. The multiplex PCR relied on a mix of 60 forward primers for TCR Vbeta segments and 13 reverse primers for TCR Jbeta segments. The CDR3 region of rearranged TCR beta genes was amplified from genomic DNA with a multiplex PCR assay. On the Illumina HiSeq System, the amplified TCR beta libraries were sequenced as 87-base-pair reads. Under the source paper's analysis protocol: Across the 640 or so repertoires, a later analysis counted 80 million or so unique TCR beta chains, 9.5 million to 12 million of which were shared by at least two donors. A nearest-neighbor algorithm error-corrected the raw reads and collapsed the reads into unique sequences, merging closely related sequences to remove PCR and sequencing errors. CDR3 sequences were aligned to IMGT reference sequences to assign V, D and J gene segments. Each retained sequence needed at least a six-nucleotide match to both a V gene segment and a J gene segment. A rearrangement counted as productive if the CDR3 had no stop codons and remained in frame with V and J, and every other rearrangement counted as non-productive. CDR3 was defined by IMGT convention, running from the second conserved V-encoded cysteine to the conserved J-encoded phenylalanine. In an earlier analysis of more than 550 of the donors, sequences lacking an unambiguous match to a single V gene segment were excluded. An earlier analysis of 500 to 600 of the donors classified V segments as functional when productive rearrangements were above 56.7% and as segregating when the standard deviation between donors was above 5%. To diagnose cytomegalovirus status from the catalog of TCR beta chain sequences, a statistical classification framework was built. V and J gene assignment, in a later analysis, came from comparing TCR nucleotide sequences with IMGT/GENE-DB human TR gene sequences. Using the TCRdist pipeline, a later analysis assigned CDR3 sequences along with most-parsimonious VDJ recombination scenarios. A later analysis defined each TCR beta chain by its CDR3 amino acid sequence plus V-gene family, and excluded reads lacking a unique V-gene family. To address suspected cross-contamination and a sequencing artifact, a later analysis removed around 600 highly shared, low-generation-probability nucleotide sequences. In a later analysis, a clonal expansion index was calculated for each public chain from normalized within-repertoire ranks of inferred template counts. A later analysis computed generation probabilities with a VDJ recombination model fitted to out-of-frame rearrangements, and checked the results against IGoR. A later analysis scored TCR-TCR, TCR-HLA and TCR-CMV co-occurrence with hypergeometric tests, applying a repertoire-size bias correction to TCR pairs. To estimate false discovery rates, a later analysis permuted the HLA or CMV assignments 20 times. In a later analysis, co-occurring TCRs were grouped with DBSCAN, and TCRdist sequence similarity was added when clustering was performed within HLA-allele-positive subsets. Co-occurrence clustering excluded repertoires with fewer than 30,000 or more than 120,000 public chains, plus five with anomalous nucleotide sharing. TCRdb carries this immuneACCESS record with in-frame sequences only. Its versions omit some clonotypes, under half of them owing to an unresolved V gene in the studies checked, with the rest unexplained. That table gives V, J and clone size, and the DNA gave D and trimming. This sample gives fewer than 200,000 clones in total; 71% of them show up just once. The ten largest clonotypes hold approximately 1.5% of the sample.

The receptor's source is a girl aged 10 to 17 in good health and CMV-seronegative. Sequenced sample: PBMCs. Recombination linked TRBV7-2 to TRBJ2-6, with no confidently assigned D gene. The CDR3 reads as follows: CASSNAVAGANVLTF. The sequenced DNA is TGTGCCAGCAGCAACGCGGTAGCCGGGGCCAACGTCCTGACTTTC.